This record covers a single T cell receptor (beta chain). Profiled with immunoSEQ multiplex PCR; TCRdb holds only in-frame clones, not every one. Of about 24,000 clones listed, approximately 93% were seen once; the top ten hold approximately 8.4%. Time point specified: baseline, week 1 (first vaccination visit). Sample treatment: pre-vaccination baseline after standard-of-care therapy. Per germline, CDR1 MNHNS and CDR2 SASEGT. Trimming pared 1 base from V and 0 bases from J, leaving 16 bases between. The CDR3 has 18 residues. This entry is derived from a study of a mutant IDH1 vaccine in newly diagnosed glioma.

The clonotype comes from a man aged 30-40 years with glioma. This sequence joins TRBV6-1 and TRBJ1-5, with D unresolved. Sequenced material: PBMCs, taken from a glioma patient treated with radiotherapy, temozolomide or both. In nucleotides, the CDR3 is TGTGCCAGCAGTGAAGGATTCAGGCTTGGGCATAGCAATCAGCCCCAGCATTTT. It codes for CASSEGFRLGHSNQPQHF.